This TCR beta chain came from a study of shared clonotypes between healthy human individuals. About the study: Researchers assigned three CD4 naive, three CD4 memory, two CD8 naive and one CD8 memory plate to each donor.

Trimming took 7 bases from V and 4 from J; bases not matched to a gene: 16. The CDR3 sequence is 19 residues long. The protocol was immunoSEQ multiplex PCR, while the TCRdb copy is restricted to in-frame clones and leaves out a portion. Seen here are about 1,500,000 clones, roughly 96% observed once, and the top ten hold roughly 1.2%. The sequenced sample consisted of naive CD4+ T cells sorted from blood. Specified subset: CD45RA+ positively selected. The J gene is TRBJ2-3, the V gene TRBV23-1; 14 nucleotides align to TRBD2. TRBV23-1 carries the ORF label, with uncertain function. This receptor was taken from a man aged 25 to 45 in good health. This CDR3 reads CASTRTPGLAGEHPDTQYF. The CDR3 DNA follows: TGCGCCAGCACCCGAACACCGGGACTAGCGGGAGAGCACCCAGATACGCAGTATTTT.